A selection of T cell receptor beta chains follows, all from one sample in a study of immune characterization of retroperitoneal liposarcoma. TCRdb re-derived calls from the PCR reads in MiXCR, one entry per CDR3 protein. This sample has 9,500 to 12,000 distinct CDR3 sequences; about 26% occur once, and the top ten carry approximately 9.1%. Sample: tumor tissue. The receptors here all came from a female donor with retroperitoneal liposarcoma. The CDR3 runs from the conserved cysteine through the conserved F or W. Fields, in order: V gene, clone size, J gene, D gene, CDR3 DNA, CDR3 protein. The D gene is left open where the match is weak. Clone size is shown for a subset of rows, as once, few, many or a class of expanded clone.

TRBV27	.	TRBJ2-1	TRBD2	TGTGCCAGCAGTTGGCGGGAGGGTTGGGAGCAGTTCTTC	CASSWREGWEQFF
TRBV27	few	TRBJ2-3	TRBD2	TGTGCCAGCAGTTTGGGGACGGTAGCGGGAGTGAAAACAGATACGCAGTATTTT	CASSLGTVAGVKTDTQYF
TRBV25-1	.	TRBJ2-2	.	TGTGCCAGCAGTTTCAGGGGCACCGGGGAGCTGTTTTTT	CASSFRGTGELFF
TRBV7-9	medium-sized	TRBJ2-7	.	TGTGCCAGCAGCTTAAAGGGGAAAGCTGAGCAGTACTTC	CASSLKGKAEQYF
TRBV6-1	medium-sized	TRBJ2-7	TRBD2	TGTGCCAGCAGTGAAACTAGCGGGGGTTACAATGAGCAGTACTTC	CASSETSGGYNEQYF
TRBV6-1	.	TRBJ2-2	TRBD1	TGTGCCAGCAGATCCTCCGGGACAGGGCGTGGCGGGGAGCTGTTTTTT	CASRSSGTGRGGELFF
TRBV6-1	few	TRBJ2-7	.	TGTGCCAGCAGTGAATGGGGCAGGGTGGACGAGCAGTACTTC	CASSEWGRVDEQYF
TRBV6-8	once	TRBJ2-1	.	TGTGCCAGCGCCGCCCAGACCTTCTTTTACAATGAGCAGTTCTTC	CASAAQTFFYNEQFF
TRBV11-2	once	TRBJ2-1	TRBD2	TGTGCCAGCAGCCCAATAGGGGGGTGGGGGACTAGCATGTCCTACAATGAGCAGTTCTTC	CASSPIGGWGTSMSYNEQFF
TRBV6-1	medium-sized	TRBJ2-1	.	TGTGCCAGCAGTGAAATGAGGGACTTAAAAAACCAAGAGACCCAGTTCTTC	CASSEMRDLKNQETQFF
TRBV7-2	.	TRBJ2-5	.	TGCGCCAGCAGCCCCAGTATCTCTGAGGGCGCCCAAGAGACCCAGTACTTC	CASSPSISEGAQETQYF
TRBV12-3/TRBV12-4	.	TRBJ2-7	.	TGTGCCAGCAGTTTCCTCAGGGCAAATGAGCAGTACTTC	CASSFLRANEQYF
TRBV24-1	few	TRBJ2-3	.	TGTGCCACCAGTGATTTGGTTGGAGTTACAGATACGCAGTATTTT	CATSDLVGVTDTQYF
TRBV4-1	.	TRBJ2-2	.	TGTGCCAGCAGCCAACCTCGGGACTTAGAGGAGCTGTTTTTT	CASSQPRDLEELFF
TRBV6-1	few	TRBJ1-1	.	TGTGCCAGCAGTTATTTCCGGCTCGGCAGGAACACTGAAGCTTTCTTT	CASSYFRLGRNTEAFF
TRBV6-6	medium-sized	TRBJ2-5	.	TGTGCCAGCAGTTACAATGGGGGTAGTTCCGAAGAGACCCAGTACTTC	CASSYNGGSSEETQYF
TRBV7-8	.	TRBJ2-1	TRBD1	TGTGCCAGCAGCTTAGGACAGGGATACAATGAGCAGTTCTTC	CASSLGQGYNEQFF
TRBV27	few	TRBJ2-3	TRBD2	TGTGCCAGCAGTTTATCCAGCGGGGGGGCCCCCACAGATACGCAGTATTTT	CASSLSSGGAPTDTQYF
TRBV5-3	few	TRBJ2-4	TRBD2	TGTGCCAGCAGCTTGGACGGGGGGGCCAAAAATGAGCAGTACTTC	CASSLDGGAKNEQYF
TRBV6-1	.	TRBJ2-3	TRBD1	TGTGCCAGTACCCCAGGGGGTGATACAGATACGCAGTATTTT	CASTPGGDTDTQYF
TRBV6-1	.	TRBJ1-5	.	TGTGCCAGCACTACAACTCGGGGGGGCAATCAGCCCCAGCATTTT	CASTTTRGGNQPQHF
TRBV18	.	TRBJ2-2	TRBD1	TGTGCCAGCTCACTAACGGACAGGGCGACCACCGGGGAGCTGTTTTTT	CASSLTDRATTGELFF
TRBV6-1	many	TRBJ2-7	TRBD1	TGTGCCAGTGGAGCGGACAGGGGATCCTACGAGCAGTACTTC	CASGADRGSYEQYF
TRBV4-3	.	TRBJ1-5	TRBD1	TGCGCCAGCAGCCAACTGACAGGGGGCAATCAGCCCCAGCATTTT	CASSQLTGGNQPQHF
TRBV6-1	many	TRBJ2-1	TRBD2	TGTGCCAGCAGTGAGCTGGGACTAGAGGGGGGTGAGCAGTTCTTC	CASSELGLEGGEQFF
TRBV12-3/TRBV12-4	few	TRBJ2-1	.	TGTGCCAGCAGCCGCAACTACGAGCAGTTCTTC	CASSRNYEQFF
TRBV12-3/TRBV12-4	many	TRBJ2-4	TRBD2	TGTGCCAGCAGTCCCCACCTAGCGGGGGTAGCCAAAAACATTCAGTACTTC	CASSPHLAGVAKNIQYF
TRBV6-5	once	TRBJ2-1	.	TGTGCCAGCAGTTACGGCTCGTTCGGAGGGGAGCAGTTCTTC	CASSYGSFGGEQFF
TRBV7-8	medium-sized	TRBJ2-5	TRBD1	TGTGCCAGCAGCTCGATATTCCCCGGGACAGTCCAAGAGACCCAGTACTTC	CASSSIFPGTVQETQYF
TRBV5-1	.	TRBJ2-7	.	TGCGCCAGCAGCTTCCTCGGGGACGAGCAGTACTTC	CASSFLGDEQYF
TRBV6-1	.	TRBJ2-1	.	TGTGCCAGCAGTGAGTTGGGGAATGAGCAGTTCTTC	CASSELGNEQFF
TRBV6-1	many	TRBJ2-1	.	TGTGCCAGCAGCGATGCCTTGGTAGGCCACCTCTACAATGAGCAGTTCTTC	CASSDALVGHLYNEQFF
TRBV7-2	medium-sized	TRBJ2-1	TRBD2	TGTGCCAGCAGCTTAGCCCCAACTAGCGGGAAAGGGAATGAGCAGTTCTTC	CASSLAPTSGKGNEQFF
TRBV27	few	TRBJ2-5	.	TGTGCCACCCAAGTTTGGAATGAGCAGTACTTC	CATQVWNEQYF
TRBV7-8	many	TRBJ2-3	TRBD2	TGTGCCAGCAGCATACTCGCGGGGGGGCCTTTAGGTACAGATACGCAGTATTTT	CASSILAGGPLGTDTQYF
TRBV6-1	many	TRBJ2-3	.	TGTGCCAGCAGTCCGAACACAGATACGCAGTATTTT	CASSPNTDTQYF
TRBV6-6	.	TRBJ2-1	.	TGTGCCGTTAAATGGGCAGGGGAGTACGAGCAGTTCTTC	CAVKWAGEYEQFF
TRBV6-1	medium-sized	TRBJ2-7	TRBD2	TGTGCCAGCAGTGAATTTAGCGGGAGCTCCTACGAGCAGTACTTC	CASSEFSGSSYEQYF
TRBV7-2	.	TRBJ2-7	TRBD2	TGTGCCAGCAGAGTAGCGGGCGAGCAGTACTTC	CASRVAGEQYF
TRBV6-1	many	TRBJ2-3	TRBD2	TGTGCCAGCAGTGAAGGTTGGGCGGGAGTGACAGATACGCAGTATTTT	CASSEGWAGVTDTQYF
TRBV12-3/TRBV12-4	.	TRBJ2-7	.	TGTGCCAGCAGTTCCCGGGGATCCTACGAGCAGTACTTC	CASSSRGSYEQYF
TRBV6-1	few	TRBJ1-1	.	TGTGCCAGCAGCCACTACCTTGAAGCTTTCTTT	CASSHYLEAFF
TRBV7-9	.	TRBJ1-1	.	TGTGCCAGCAGCGATCCGGGACGACGGGTCACTGAAGCTTTCTTT	CASSDPGRRVTEAFF
TRBV7-2	medium-sized	TRBJ2-1	.	TGTGCCAGCAGCTTAAGCGCAGGCACAGGGCAGTTCTTC	CASSLSAGTGQFF
TRBV10-3	large	TRBJ2-7	TRBD1	TGTGCCATCAGGGGGACAGACTACGAGCAGTACTTC	CAIRGTDYEQYF
TRBV7-3	.	TRBJ2-7	.	TGTGCCAGCAGCTTACTTCCCGGGGACGAGCAGTACTTC	CASSLLPGDEQYF
TRBV6-1	medium-sized	TRBJ2-1	.	TGTGCCAGCAGTGAAGCGCGCGGGGACCCCTACAATGAGCAGTTCTTC	CASSEARGDPYNEQFF
TRBV6-1	.	TRBJ2-3	.	TGTGCCAGCAGTGCTACGGGGCGCCACACAGATACGCAGTATTTT	CASSATGRHTDTQYF